The sample holds one count of the clone carrying this T cell receptor (beta chain). The antigen remains unidentified. This specimen belongs to a study of Tregs in tolerant kidney transplant recipients. Findings and caveats of the study: No direct test of biological reproducibility was done here.

Sequencing was performed with immunoSEQ multiplex PCR; in TCRdb, only in-frame clones are kept and a portion is missing. The top ten clones hold roughly 2.7% of a sample with around 20,000 clones, about four fifths of them seen once. Thawed PBMCs were FACS-sorted into unstimulated CD4+CD25+CD127- regulatory T cells, CD4+CD25- non-regulatory cells, CD4 and CD8 cells. V was trimmed by 0 bases and J by 7 bases, leaving 18 bases between them. The CDR3 totals 16 residues. Germline CDR1 and CDR2: SGHAT and FQNNGV. The V and J genes are TRBV11-2 and TRBJ1-2; D may be TRBD1 (6 bases). Sequences were obtained from Tregs from blood. The receptor's source is a human donor in good health. CDR3 bases: TGTGCCAGCAGCTTAGAGGCCTATGGGTTACAGGGTGGCTACACCTTC. Translated: CASSLEAYGLQGGYTF. The full variable domain, rest sourced from reference TRBV11-2 and TRBJ1-2, is EAGVAQSPRYKIIEKRQSVAFWCNPISGHATLYWYQQILGQGPKLLIQFQNNGVVDDSQLPKDRFSAERLKGVDSTLKIQPAKLEDSAVYLCASSLEAYGLQGGYTFGSGTRLTVV.